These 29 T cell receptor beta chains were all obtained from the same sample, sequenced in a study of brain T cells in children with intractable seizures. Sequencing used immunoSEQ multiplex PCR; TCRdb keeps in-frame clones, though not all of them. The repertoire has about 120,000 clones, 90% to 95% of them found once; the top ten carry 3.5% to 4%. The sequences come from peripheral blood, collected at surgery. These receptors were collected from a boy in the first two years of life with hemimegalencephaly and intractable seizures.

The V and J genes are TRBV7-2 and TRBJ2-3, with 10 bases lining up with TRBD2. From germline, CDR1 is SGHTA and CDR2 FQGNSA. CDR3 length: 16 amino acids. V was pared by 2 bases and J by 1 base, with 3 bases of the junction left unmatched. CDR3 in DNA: TGTGCCAGCAGCTTAATAGCGGGAGGCCGCACAGATACGCAGTATTTT. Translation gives CASSLIAGGRTDTQYF.

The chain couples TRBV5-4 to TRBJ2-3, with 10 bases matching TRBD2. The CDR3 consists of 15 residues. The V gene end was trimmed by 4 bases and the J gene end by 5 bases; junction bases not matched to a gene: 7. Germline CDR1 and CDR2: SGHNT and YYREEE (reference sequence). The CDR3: CASSRGLAAGDTQYF. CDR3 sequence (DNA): TGTGCCAGCAGCCGTGGACTAGCGGCGGGAGATACGCAGTATTTT.

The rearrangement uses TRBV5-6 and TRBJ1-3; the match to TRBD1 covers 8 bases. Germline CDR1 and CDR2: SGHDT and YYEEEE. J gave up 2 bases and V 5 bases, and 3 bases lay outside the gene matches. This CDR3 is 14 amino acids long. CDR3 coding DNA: TGTGCCAGCAGTTCACAGGGGGCTGGAAACACCATATATTTT. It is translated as CASSSQGAGNTIYF.

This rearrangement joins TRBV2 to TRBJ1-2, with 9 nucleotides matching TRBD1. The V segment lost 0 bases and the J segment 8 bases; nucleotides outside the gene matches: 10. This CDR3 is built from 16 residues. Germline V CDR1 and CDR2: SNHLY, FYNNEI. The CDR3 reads CASSEAPGTGTWGYTF. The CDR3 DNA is TGTGCCAGCAGTGAAGCCCCCGGGACAGGGACATGGGGCTACACCTTC. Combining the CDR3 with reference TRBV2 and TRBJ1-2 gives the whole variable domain EPEVTQTPSHQVTQMGQEVILRCVPISNHLYFYWYRQILGQKVEFLVSFYNNEISEKSEIFDDQFSVERPDGSNFTLKIRSTKLEDSAMYFCASSEAPGTGTWGYTFGSGTRLTVV.

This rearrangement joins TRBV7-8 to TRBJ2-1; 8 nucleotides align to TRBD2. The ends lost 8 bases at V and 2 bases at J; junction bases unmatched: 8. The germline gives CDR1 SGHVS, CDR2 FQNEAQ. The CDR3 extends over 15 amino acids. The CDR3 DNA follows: TGTGCCAGCTCGTCGGCGGGAGGTGCCTACAATGAGCAGTTCTTC. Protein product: CASSSAGGAYNEQFF.

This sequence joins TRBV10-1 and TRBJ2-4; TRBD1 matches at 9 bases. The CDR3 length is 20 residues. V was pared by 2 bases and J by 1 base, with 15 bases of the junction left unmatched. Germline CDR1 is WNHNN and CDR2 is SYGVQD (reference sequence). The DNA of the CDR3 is TGCGCCAGCAGTGAGGGGGGGGGACAGGGTAGGAAGTTGGCCAAAAACATTCAGTACTTC. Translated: CASSEGGGQGRKLAKNIQYF.

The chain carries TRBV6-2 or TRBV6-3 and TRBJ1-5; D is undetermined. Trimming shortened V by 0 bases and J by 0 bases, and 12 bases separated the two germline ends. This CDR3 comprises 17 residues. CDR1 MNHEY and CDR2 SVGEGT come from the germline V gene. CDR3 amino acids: CASSYSGYPYSNQPQHF. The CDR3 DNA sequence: TGTGCCAGCAGTTACTCGGGCTATCCATATAGCAATCAGCCCCAGCATTTT.

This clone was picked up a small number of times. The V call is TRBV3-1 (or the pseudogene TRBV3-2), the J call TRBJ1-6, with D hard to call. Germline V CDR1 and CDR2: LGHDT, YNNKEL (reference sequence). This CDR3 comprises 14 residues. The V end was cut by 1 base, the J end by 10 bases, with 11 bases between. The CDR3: CASSQVTELSPLHF. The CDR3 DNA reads TGTGCCAGCAGCCAAGTTACAGAATTATCACCCCTCCACTTT.

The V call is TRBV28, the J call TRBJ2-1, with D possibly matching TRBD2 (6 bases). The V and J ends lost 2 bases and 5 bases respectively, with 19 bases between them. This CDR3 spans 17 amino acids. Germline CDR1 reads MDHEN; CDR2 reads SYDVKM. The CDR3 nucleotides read TGTGCCAGCAGTTTACCCCCGTTGACCGGGGGTAACAATGAGCAGTTCTTC. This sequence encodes CASSLPPLTGGNNEQFF.

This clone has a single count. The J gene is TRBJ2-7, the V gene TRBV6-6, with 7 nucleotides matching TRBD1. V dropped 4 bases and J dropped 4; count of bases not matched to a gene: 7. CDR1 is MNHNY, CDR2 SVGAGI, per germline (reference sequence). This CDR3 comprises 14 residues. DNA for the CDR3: TGTGCCAGCAGTTCCCGGACAGGTGTATACGAGCAGTACTTC. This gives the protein CASSSRTGVYEQYF.

Written as DNA, the CDR3 is TGTGCCAGCAGCGTAGGGCCAGGATGGGGGCTAGGGGCTGGGGCCAACGTCCTGACTTTC. Translated: CASSVGPGWGLGAGANVLTF. The chain is built from TRBV9 and TRBJ2-6, with D possibly TRBD1 on 6 matching bases. The germline V gene has CDR1 SGDLS and CDR2 YYNGEE. V was clipped by 0 bases and J by 2 bases, with 21 bases between them. CDR3 size: 20 residues.

CDR3 DNA: TGTGCCAGCAGCTTAAGGGCTTTCGGAAACACCATATATTTT. Translated, it gives CASSLRAFGNTIYF. This chain joins TRBV7-3 and TRBJ1-3, with D hard to call. Germline V gene sequence: CDR1 SGHTA, CDR2 FQGTGA. V was pared by 1 base and J by 4 bases, with 8 bases between. The CDR3 spans 14 residues.

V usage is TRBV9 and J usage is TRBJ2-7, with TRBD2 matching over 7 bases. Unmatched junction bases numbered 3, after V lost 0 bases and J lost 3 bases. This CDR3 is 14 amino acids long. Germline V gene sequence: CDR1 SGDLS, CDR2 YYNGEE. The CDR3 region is CASSVASGGYEQYF. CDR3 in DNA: TGTGCCAGCAGCGTAGCTAGCGGAGGCTACGAGCAGTACTTC.

The CDR3 loop is CASSLVERGTQYF. The CDR3, as DNA: TGCGCCAGCAGCTTGGTCGAAAGGGGTACGCAGTATTTT. The chain uses TRBV5-1 and TRBJ2-3; perhaps TRBD1 as D (5 bases). V was shortened by 0 bases and J by 8 bases, with 10 bases between the two germline ends. The CDR3 is 13 residues long. Germline V gene data show CDR1 as SGHRS and CDR2 as YFSETQ.

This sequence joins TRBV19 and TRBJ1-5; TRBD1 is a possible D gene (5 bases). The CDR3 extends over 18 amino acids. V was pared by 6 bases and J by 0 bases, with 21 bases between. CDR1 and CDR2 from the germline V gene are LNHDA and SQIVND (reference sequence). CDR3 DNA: TGTGCCAGTAGCCCTAGAAGGGACGGACCGTATAGCAATCAGCCCCAGCATTTT. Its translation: CASSPRRDGPYSNQPQHF.

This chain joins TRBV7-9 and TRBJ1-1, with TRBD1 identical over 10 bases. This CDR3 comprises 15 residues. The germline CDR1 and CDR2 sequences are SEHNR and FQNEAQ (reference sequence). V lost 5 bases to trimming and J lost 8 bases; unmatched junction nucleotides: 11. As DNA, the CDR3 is TGTGCCAGCAGCCCCGGGACAGGGGCTTCGGGCGAAGCTTTCTTT. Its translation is CASSPGTGASGEAFF.

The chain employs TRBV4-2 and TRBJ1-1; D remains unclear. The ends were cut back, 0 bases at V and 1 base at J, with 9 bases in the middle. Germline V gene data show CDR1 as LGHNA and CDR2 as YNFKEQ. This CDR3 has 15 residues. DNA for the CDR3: TGTGCCAGCAGCCAAGATTGGCGGGGGAACACTGAAGCTTTCTTT. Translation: CASSQDWRGNTEAFF.

The CDR3 DNA reads as TGTGCCAGCAGCCCGGGAGGCCTAATGAACACTGAAGCTTTCTTT. Residues: CASSPGGLMNTEAFF. The chain uses TRBV7-8 and TRBJ1-1; the D is unclear. Trimming left V 5 bases short and J 0 bases short, with 13 bases between. The CDR3 runs 15 residues. In germline, CDR1 is SGHVS, CDR2 FQNEAQ.

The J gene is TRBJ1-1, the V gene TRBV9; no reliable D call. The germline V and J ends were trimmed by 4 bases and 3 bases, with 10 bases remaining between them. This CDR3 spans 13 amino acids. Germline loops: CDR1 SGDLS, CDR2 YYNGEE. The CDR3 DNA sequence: TGTGCCAGCAGCCCCCTCCCCGACACTGAAGCTTTCTTT. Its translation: CASSPLPDTEAFF.

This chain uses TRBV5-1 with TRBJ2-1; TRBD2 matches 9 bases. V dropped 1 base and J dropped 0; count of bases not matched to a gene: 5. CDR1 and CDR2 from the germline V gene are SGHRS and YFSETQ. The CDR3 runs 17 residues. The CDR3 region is CASSLLGSGSSYNEQFF. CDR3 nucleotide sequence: TGCGCCAGCAGCTTGTTGGGTAGCGGGAGCTCCTACAATGAGCAGTTCTTC.

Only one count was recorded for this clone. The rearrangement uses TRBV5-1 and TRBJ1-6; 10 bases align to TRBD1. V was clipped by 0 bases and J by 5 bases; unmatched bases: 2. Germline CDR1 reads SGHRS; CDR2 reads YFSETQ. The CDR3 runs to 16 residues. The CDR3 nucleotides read TGCGCCAGCAGCTTGGTGGGACAGGGGAATAATTCACCCCTCCACTTT. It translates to CASSLVGQGNNSPLHF.

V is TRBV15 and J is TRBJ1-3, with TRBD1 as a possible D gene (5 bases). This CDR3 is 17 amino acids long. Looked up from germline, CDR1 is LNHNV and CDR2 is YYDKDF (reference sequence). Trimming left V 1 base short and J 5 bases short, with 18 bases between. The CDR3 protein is CATSRAAGRGYRNTIYF. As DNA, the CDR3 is TGTGCCACCAGCAGAGCCGCGGGAAGGGGTTATCGAAACACCATATATTTT.

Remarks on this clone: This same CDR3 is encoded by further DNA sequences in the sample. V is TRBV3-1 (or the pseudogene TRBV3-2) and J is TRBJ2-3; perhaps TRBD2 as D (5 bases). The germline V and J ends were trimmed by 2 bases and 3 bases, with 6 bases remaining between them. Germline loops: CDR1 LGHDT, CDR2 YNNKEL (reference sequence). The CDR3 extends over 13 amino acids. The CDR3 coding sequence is TGTGCCAGCAGCCAACGAGGGACAGATACGCAGTATTTT. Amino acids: CASSQRGTDTQYF.

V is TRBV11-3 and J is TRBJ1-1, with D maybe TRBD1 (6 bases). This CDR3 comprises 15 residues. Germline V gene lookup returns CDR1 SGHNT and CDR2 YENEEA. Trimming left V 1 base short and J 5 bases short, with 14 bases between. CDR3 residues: CASSLVWGLGTEAFF. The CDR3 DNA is TGTGCCAGCAGCTTAGTGTGGGGGCTGGGGACTGAAGCTTTCTTT.

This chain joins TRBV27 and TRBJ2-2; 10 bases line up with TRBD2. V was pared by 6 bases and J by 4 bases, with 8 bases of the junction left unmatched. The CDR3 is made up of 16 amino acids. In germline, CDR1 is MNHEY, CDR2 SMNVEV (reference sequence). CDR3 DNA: TGTGCCAGCAGAGGATCGGGACTAGCGTCCACCGGGGAGCTGTTTTTT. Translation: CASRGSGLASTGELFF.

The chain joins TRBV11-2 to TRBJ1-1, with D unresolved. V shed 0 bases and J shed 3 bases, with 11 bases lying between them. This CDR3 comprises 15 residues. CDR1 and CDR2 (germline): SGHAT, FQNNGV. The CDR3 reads CASSLDPRRDTEAFF. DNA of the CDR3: TGTGCCAGCAGCTTAGACCCCCGCCGGGACACTGAAGCTTTCTTT.

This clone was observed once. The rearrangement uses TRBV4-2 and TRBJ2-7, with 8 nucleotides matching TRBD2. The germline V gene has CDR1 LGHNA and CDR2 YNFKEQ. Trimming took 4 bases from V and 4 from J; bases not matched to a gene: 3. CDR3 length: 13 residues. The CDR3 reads CASSRTSLYEQYF. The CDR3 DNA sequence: TGTGCCAGCAGCCGGACTAGCTTATACGAGCAGTACTTC.

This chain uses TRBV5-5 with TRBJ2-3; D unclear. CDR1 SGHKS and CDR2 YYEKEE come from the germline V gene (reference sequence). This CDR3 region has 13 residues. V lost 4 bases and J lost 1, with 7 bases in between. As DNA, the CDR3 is TGTGCCAGCAGCCCCCAAGGCACAGATACGCAGTATTTT. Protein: CASSPQGTDTQYF.

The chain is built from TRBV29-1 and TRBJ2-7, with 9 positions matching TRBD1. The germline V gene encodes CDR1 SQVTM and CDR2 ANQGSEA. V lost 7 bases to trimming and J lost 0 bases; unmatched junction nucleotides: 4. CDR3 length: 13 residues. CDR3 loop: CSGGTGNSYEQYF. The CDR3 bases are TGCAGCGGCGGGACAGGGAACTCCTACGAGCAGTACTTC.